What follows describes a single T cell receptor beta chain. The source of the sample is a study of technical replicates of blood from a handful of donors. The method was immunoSEQ multiplex PCR; TCRdb's version includes in-frame clones alone and lacks a portion of them. In the table there are 79,000 or so clones, 96% of which are singletons. CDR1 and CDR2 (germline): MNHEY, SMNVEV (reference sequence). CDR3 length equals 14 residues. After removal of 9 bases from V and 8 bases from J, the junction contained 9 bases not matched to a gene. The chain couples TRBV27 to TRBJ1-4; TRBD1 matches 10 bases. Sequencing input: T cells isolated from PBMCs. This TCR came from a human donor in good health. This CDR3 is CASKVPGQGEKLFF. The CDR3 DNA reads TGTGCCAGTAAAGTACCGGGACAGGGGGAAAAACTGTTTTTT.